The 17 T cell receptor beta chains in this list originate from one sample, sequenced in a study. One entry per CDR3 protein, called by TCRdb with MiXCR from the 5' RACE reads. This table has approximately 3,000 distinct CDR3 sequences, about 7% appearing once. Sequencing used total memory T cells from blood PBMCs. Subset given: transitional memory CD4+ T cells. The receptors shown here come from a female donor with HIV.

This clonotype was seen more than once but under ten times. The rearrangement links TRBV6-1 to TRBJ1-1, with TRBD1 matching 7 bases. Trimming took 6 bases from V and 3 from J; bases not matched to a gene: 7. This CDR3 is 14 amino acids long. CDR1 is MNHNS, CDR2 SASEGT, per germline. The CDR3 sequence: CASRTRGSDTEAFF. The CDR3 coding sequence is TGTGCCAGCAGAACCAGGGGGTCGGACACTGAAGCTTTCTTT.

The V gene is TRBV29-1, the J gene TRBJ2-4; 10 positions match TRBD2. This CDR3 region has 13 residues. V dropped 1 base and J dropped 15; count of bases not matched to a gene: 9. Germline CDR1 reads SQVTM; CDR2 reads ANQGSEA. In DNA, the CDR3 is TGCAGCGTTGAAGTTAGCGGGGGGTCGTCCCGGTACTTC. As protein: CSVEVSGGSSRYF. Based on the CDR3 plus reference TRBV29-1 and TRBJ2-4, the full variable domain is SAVISQKPSRDICQRGTSLTIQCQVDSQVTMMFWYRQQPGQSLTLIATANQGSEATYESGFVIDKFPISRPNLTFSTLTVSNMSPEDSSIYLCSVEVSGGSSRYFGAGTRLSVL.

Within the sample, this clonotype is medium-sized. The chain employs TRBV12-3 or TRBV12-4 and TRBJ1-2; 8 bases agree with TRBD1. The trim removed 7 bases at V and 4 bases at J, leaving 8 bases unmatched. The CDR3 totals 14 residues. The CDR3 is CASTQGARSYGYTF. The DNA of the CDR3 is TGTGCCAGCACCCAGGGGGCGCGGTCCTATGGCTACACCTTC.

This clonotype is categorized as medium-sized. The chain is built from TRBV5-1 and TRBJ1-2; a weak D match, TRBD1 (5 bases). The germline V gene has CDR1 SGHRS and CDR2 YFSETQ. V was trimmed by 0 bases and J by 5 bases, leaving 17 bases between them. CDR3 length equals 16 residues. CDR3 sequence reads: CASSLEGAGPPYGYTF. The CDR3, as DNA: TGCGCCAGCAGCTTGGAAGGGGCCGGGCCACCTTATGGCTACACCTTC.

A few counts support this clonotype. The V gene is TRBV6-6, the J gene TRBJ1-1; no reliable D call. Trimming took 6 bases from V and 7 from J, leaving 12 bases between them. The CDR3 length is 12 residues. The germline gives CDR1 MNHNY, CDR2 SVGAGI (reference sequence). The DNA for the CDR3 is TGTGCCAGCAGATACCACCCCTTTGAAGCTTTCTTT. Its protein is CASRYHPFEAFF.

This clonotype was seen a few times. The chain uses TRBV10-3 and TRBJ1-1, with D perhaps matching TRBD1 (5 bases). This CDR3 comprises 13 residues. Deletions cut 4 bases from V and 2 bases from J, with 8 bases between. Germline V gene lookup returns CDR1 ENHRY and CDR2 SYGVKD. CDR3 sequence: CAISAQANTEAFF. In DNA, the CDR3 is TGTGCCATCAGTGCACAGGCCAACACTGAAGCTTTCTTT.

The chain uses TRBV4-1 and TRBJ1-5, with D unclear. The ends were cut back, 0 bases at V and 4 bases at J, with 10 bases in the middle. The CDR3 covers 15 residues. CDR1 MGHRA and CDR2 YSYEKL come from the germline V gene. Here the CDR3 DNA reads TGCGCCAGCAGCCAAGAACGGTCGGTTAATCAGCCCCAGCATTTT. This sequence encodes CASSQERSVNQPQHF.

Sample share makes this clonotype medium-sized. The rearrangement uses TRBV12-3 or TRBV12-4 and TRBJ1-6, with TRBD1 identical over 8 bases. V lost 6 bases and J lost 5; bases outside the gene matches: 3. The CDR3 has 14 residues. CDR3 sequence: CASRGQGDNSPLHF. Here the CDR3 DNA reads TGTGCCAGCAGAGGACAGGGAGATAATTCACCCCTCCACTTT.

Within the sample, this clonotype is medium-sized. The rearrangement links TRBV7-9 to TRBJ1-1; D gene unclear. CDR1 and CDR2 from the germline V gene are SEHNR and FQNEAQ (reference sequence). With 1 base removed from V and 2 bases from J, the gap between germline ends came to 11 bases. CDR3 length: 15 amino acids. CDR3 region: CASSLEQVRNTEAFF. Here the CDR3 DNA reads TGTGCCAGCAGCTTAGAGCAGGTGCGAAACACTGAAGCTTTCTTT.

In this sample, this clonotype is medium-sized. This chain connects TRBV2 to TRBJ2-5; D possibly matches TRBD1 or TRBD2 (5 bases each). V dropped 4 bases and J dropped 1 base, with 10 bases sitting between them. CDR3 length: 14 residues. Germline CDR1 SNHLY, CDR2 FYNNEI. CDR3 DNA sequence: TGTGCCAGCAGTGCGGGACCGGTCCAAGAGACCCAGTACTTC. It specifies CASSAGPVQETQYF.

The rearrangement joins TRBV7-2 to TRBJ1-1, with TRBD1 matching 8 bases. There are 14 residues in the CDR3. The ends lost 5 bases at V and 10 bases at J; junction bases unmatched: 12. CDR1 and CDR2 from the germline V gene are SGHTA and FQGNSA. The DNA of the CDR3 is TGTACCAGCAGCCGACCCGGACAGGGCTTGGGAGCTTTCTTT. Amino acid sequence: CTSSRPGQGLGAFF.

This clonotype occurred a few times. This chain uses TRBV15 with TRBJ2-7; no definite D call. The CDR3 spans 14 residues. CDR1 and CDR2 from the germline V gene are LNHNV and YYDKDF (reference sequence). The CDR3 nucleotides read TGTGTCACCAGCAGAGATCTGGGCTACTACGAGCAGTACGTC. Protein: CVTSRDLGYYEQYV.

Concerning this clonotype: This may arise from a read error, as a much more abundant clone is one base away. The J gene is TRBJ1-2, the V gene TRBV5-1, with D possibly matching TRBD1 (5 bases). The CDR3 runs 14 residues. Germline V gene data show CDR1 as SGHRS and CDR2 as YFSETQ. This CDR3 reads CANSLAGKVEGYTF. The CDR3 DNA reads as TGCGCCAACAGCTTGGCAGGGAAGGTAGAAGGCTACACCTTC.

By its share, this clonotype is medium-sized. The chain recombines TRBV3-1 with TRBJ1-6; D unresolved. From germline, CDR1 is LGHDT and CDR2 YNNKEL (reference sequence). The length of the CDR3 is 14 residues. V lost 0 bases and J 7 bases, leaving 7 bases between the germline ends. The CDR3 is CASSQESANSPLHF. CDR3 DNA sequence: TGTGCCAGCAGCCAAGAATCAGCAAATTCACCCCTCCACTTT.

The table lists this clonotype with a few counts. V and J are TRBV29-1 and TRBJ2-1; 9 positions match TRBD1. The ends lost 7 bases at V and 6 bases at J; junction bases unmatched: 10. Germline loops: CDR1 SQVTM, CDR2 ANQGSEA. The CDR3 consists of 14 residues. CDR3 residues: CSAGNRGQVNEQFF. DNA for the CDR3: TGCAGCGCCGGAAACAGGGGGCAGGTCAATGAGCAGTTCTTC.

This clonotype is labeled medium-sized. This chain uses TRBV20-1 with TRBJ1-1; perhaps TRBD1 as D (5 bases). V lost 6 bases and J 6 bases, leaving 20 bases between the germline ends. The CDR3 totals 14 residues. Germline lookup yields CDR1 DFQATT and CDR2 SNEGSKA (reference sequence). The DNA for the CDR3 is TGCAGTGCCCCCAATACGCAGGGAGGACCTGAAGCTTTCTTT. Translation: CSAPNTQGGPEAFF.

This clonotype rates as medium-sized. The rearrangement links TRBV7-9 to TRBJ1-1, with unresolved D. The CDR3 has 15 amino acids. The ends were cut back, 2 bases at V and 5 bases at J, with 15 bases in the middle. The germline CDR1 and CDR2 sequences are SEHNR and FQNEAQ (reference sequence). The CDR3 is CASSLIPRLETEAFF. CDR3 DNA: TGTGCCAGCAGCTTAATTCCCCGGTTGGAAACTGAAGCTTTCTTT. Together with reference TRBV7-9 and TRBJ1-1, the CDR3 gives the full variable domain: DTGVSQNPRHKITKRGQNVTFRCDPISEHNRLYWYRQTLGQGPEFLTYFQNEAQLEKSRLLSDRFSAERPKGSFSTLEIQRTEQGDSAMYLCASSLIPRLETEAFFGQGTRLTVV.